This TCR beta chain was identified in a study of somatic mutations in cytotoxic T cells in rheumatoid arthritis. Study as a whole: After diagnosis, patient blood (30 ml EDTA) was drawn right away, before any treatment was given.

For this clone: Its matching antigen is unknown.

Germline loops: CDR1 LNHDA, CDR2 SQIVND (reference sequence). This CDR3 has 13 residues. V shed 7 bases, J shed 6 bases, and the junction held 9 bases outside the gene matches. This table comes from immunoSEQ multiplex PCR, and its TCRdb copy is limited to in-frame clones, with some not included. Among around 19,000 clones listed, approximately 71% were seen once. Findings of the study overall: The top CD8+ clone topped 20% of CD8+ cells in about an eighth of the roughly 65 patients.

The genes are TRBV19 and TRBJ2-7; TRBD1 matches at 7 bases. The sequenced sample consisted of CD8+ T cells sorted from blood. This clonotype was sampled from an adult with rheumatoid arthritis. CDR3 amino acids: CASTPGTVAEQYF. For the CDR3, the DNA is TGTGCCAGTACTCCCGGGACAGTTGCCGAGCAGTACTTC.